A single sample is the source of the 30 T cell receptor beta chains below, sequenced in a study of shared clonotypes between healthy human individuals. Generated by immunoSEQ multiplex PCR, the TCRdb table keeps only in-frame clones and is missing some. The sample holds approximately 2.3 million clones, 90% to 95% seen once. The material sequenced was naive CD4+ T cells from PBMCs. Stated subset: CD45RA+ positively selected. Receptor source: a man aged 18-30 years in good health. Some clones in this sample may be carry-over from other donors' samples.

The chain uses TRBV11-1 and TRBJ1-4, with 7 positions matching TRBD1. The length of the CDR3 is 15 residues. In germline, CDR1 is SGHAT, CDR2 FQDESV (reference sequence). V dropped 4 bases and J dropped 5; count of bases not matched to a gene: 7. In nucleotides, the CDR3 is TGTGCCAGCAGCTCCAGGGGGGGAACGAATGAAAAACTGTTTTTT. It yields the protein CASSSRGGTNEKLFF.

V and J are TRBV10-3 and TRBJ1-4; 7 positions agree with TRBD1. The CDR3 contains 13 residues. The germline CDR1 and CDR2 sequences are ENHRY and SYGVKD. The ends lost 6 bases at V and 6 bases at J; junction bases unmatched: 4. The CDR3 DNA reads TGTGCCATCAGGGGGACAGACCATGAAAAACTGTTTTTT. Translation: CAIRGTDHEKLFF.

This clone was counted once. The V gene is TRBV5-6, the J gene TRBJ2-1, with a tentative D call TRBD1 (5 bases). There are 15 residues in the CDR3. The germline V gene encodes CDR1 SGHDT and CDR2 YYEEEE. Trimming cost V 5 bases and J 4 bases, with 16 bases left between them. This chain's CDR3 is CASSYLPGIYNEQFF. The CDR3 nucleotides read TGTGCCAGCAGTTACCTTCCAGGGATTTACAATGAGCAGTTCTTC.

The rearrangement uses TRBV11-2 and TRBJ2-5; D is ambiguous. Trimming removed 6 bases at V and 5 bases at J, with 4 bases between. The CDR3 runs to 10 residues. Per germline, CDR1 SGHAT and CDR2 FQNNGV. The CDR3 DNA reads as TGTGCCAGCAGAGGGGAGACCCAGTACTTC. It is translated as CASRGETQYF.

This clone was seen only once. This chain's CDR3 is CASRGVAGGLGETQYF. For the CDR3, the DNA is TGTGCCAGCAGAGGAGTGGCAGGGGGGCTAGGAGAGACCCAGTACTTC. The V call is TRBV28, the J call TRBJ2-5; maybe TRBD1 (7 bases). CDR3 length equals 16 residues. Trimming left V 6 bases short and J 4 bases short, with 21 bases between. The germline CDR1 and CDR2 sequences are MDHEN and SYDVKM.

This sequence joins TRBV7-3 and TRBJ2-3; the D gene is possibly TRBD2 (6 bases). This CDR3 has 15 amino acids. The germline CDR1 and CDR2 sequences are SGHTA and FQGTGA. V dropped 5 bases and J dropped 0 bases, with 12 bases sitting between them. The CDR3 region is CASSLEGTSTDTQYF. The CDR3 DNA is TGTGCCAGCAGCCTTGAAGGGACTAGCACAGATACGCAGTATTTT.

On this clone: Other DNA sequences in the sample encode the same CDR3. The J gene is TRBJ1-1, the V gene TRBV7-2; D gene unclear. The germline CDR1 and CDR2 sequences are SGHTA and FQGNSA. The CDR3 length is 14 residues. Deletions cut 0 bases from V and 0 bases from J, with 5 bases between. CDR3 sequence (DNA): TGTGCCAGCAGCTTAGCGGGTGTGAACACTGAAGCTTTCTTT. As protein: CASSLAGVNTEAFF.

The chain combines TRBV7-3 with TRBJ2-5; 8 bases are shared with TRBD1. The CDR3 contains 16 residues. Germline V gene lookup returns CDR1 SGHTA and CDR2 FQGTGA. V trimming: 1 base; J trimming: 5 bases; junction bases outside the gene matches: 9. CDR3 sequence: CASSLNAAGGLETQYF. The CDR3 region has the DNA TGTGCCAGCAGCTTAAATGCGGCAGGGGGCCTTGAGACCCAGTACTTC.

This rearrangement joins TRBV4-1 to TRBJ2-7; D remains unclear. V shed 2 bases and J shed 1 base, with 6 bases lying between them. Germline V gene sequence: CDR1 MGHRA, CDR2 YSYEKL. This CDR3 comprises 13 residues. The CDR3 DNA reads TGCGCCAGCAGCCAATTCACTTCCTACGAGCAGTACTTC. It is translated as CASSQFTSYEQYF.

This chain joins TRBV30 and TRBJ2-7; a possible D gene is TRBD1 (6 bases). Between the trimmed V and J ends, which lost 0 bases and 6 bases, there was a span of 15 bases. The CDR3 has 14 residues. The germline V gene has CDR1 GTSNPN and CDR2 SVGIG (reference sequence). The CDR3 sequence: CAWSVGSGGIEQYF. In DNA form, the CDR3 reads TGTGCCTGGAGTGTAGGTTCTGGGGGCATCGAGCAGTACTTC.

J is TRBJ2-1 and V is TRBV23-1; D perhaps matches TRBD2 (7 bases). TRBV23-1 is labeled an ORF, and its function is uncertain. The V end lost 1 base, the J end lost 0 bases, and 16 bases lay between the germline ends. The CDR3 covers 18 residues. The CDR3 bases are TGCGCCAGCAGTCAATTTAATGGGGGGGCCCTCTCCTACAATGAGCAGTTCTTC. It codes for CASSQFNGGALSYNEQFF.

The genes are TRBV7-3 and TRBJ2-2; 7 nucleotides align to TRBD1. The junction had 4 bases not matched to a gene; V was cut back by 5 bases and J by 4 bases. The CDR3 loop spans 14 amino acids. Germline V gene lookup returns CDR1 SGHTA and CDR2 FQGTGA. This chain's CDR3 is CASSAYRGTGELFF. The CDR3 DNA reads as TGTGCCAGCAGCGCTTACAGGGGCACCGGGGAGCTGTTTTTT.

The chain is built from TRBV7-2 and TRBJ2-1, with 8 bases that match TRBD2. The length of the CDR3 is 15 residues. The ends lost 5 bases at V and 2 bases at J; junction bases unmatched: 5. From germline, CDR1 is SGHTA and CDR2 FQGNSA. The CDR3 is CASSRSGDPYNEQFF. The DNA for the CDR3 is TGTGCCAGCAGCCGTAGCGGGGACCCCTACAATGAGCAGTTCTTC.

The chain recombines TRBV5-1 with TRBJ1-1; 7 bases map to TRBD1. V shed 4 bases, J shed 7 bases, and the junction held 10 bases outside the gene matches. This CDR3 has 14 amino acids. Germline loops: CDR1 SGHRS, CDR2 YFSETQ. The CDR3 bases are TGCGCCAGCAGCGCGGACAGGCCGGGCGGTGAAGCTTTCTTT. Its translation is CASSADRPGGEAFF.

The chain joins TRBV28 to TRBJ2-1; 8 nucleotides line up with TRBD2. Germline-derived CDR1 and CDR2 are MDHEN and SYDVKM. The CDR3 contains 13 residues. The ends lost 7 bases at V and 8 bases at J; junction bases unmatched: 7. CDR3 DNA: TGTGCCAGCATAGAGCGGGAGTCATATGAGCAGTTCTTC. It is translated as CASIERESYEQFF.

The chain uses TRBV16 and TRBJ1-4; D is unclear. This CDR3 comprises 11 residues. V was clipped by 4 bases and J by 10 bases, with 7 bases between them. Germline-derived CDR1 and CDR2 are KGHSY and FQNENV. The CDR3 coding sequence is TGTGCCAGCAGCCTCCGGGGAAAACTGTTTTTT. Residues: CASSLRGKLFF.

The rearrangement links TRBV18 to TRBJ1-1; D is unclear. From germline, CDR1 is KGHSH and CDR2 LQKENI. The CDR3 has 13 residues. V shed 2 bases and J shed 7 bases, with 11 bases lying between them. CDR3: CASSPDTRGEAFF. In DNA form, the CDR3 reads TGTGCCAGCTCACCAGATACGCGGGGTGAAGCTTTCTTT.

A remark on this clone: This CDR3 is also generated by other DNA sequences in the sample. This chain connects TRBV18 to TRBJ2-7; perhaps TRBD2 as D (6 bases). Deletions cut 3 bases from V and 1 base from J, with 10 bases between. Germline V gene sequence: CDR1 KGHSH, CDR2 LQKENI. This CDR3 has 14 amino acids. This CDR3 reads CASSPGGGSYEQYF. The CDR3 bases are TGTGCCAGCTCACCCGGTGGGGGGTCCTACGAGCAGTACTTC.

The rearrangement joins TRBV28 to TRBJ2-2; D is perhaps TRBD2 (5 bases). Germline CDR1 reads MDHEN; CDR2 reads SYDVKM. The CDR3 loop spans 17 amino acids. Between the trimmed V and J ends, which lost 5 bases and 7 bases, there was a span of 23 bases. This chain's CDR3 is CASSRVGIARFIGELFF. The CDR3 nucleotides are TGTGCCAGCAGTAGGGTCGGGATAGCACGGTTTATCGGGGAGCTGTTTTTT.

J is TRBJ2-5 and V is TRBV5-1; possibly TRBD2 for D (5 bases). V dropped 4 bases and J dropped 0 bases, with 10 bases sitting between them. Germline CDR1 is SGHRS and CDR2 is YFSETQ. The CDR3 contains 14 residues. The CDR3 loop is CASSRRADQETQYF. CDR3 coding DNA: TGCGCCAGCAGCCGAAGAGCGGACCAAGAGACCCAGTACTTC.

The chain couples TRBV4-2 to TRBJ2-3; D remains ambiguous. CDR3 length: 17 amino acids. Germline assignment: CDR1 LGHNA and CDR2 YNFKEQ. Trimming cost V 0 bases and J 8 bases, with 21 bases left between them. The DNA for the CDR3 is TGTGCCAGCAGCCAAGACAAGACGTATAACCGGTCGGGTACGCAGTATTTT. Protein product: CASSQDKTYNRSGTQYF.

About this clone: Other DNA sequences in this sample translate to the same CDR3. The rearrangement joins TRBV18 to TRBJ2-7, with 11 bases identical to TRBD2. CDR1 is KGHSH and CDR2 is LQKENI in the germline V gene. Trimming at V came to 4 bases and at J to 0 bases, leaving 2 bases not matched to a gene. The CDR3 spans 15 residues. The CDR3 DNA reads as TGTGCCAGCTCACTTGGACTAGCGGGCTCCTACGAGCAGTACTTC. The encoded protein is CASSLGLAGSYEQYF.

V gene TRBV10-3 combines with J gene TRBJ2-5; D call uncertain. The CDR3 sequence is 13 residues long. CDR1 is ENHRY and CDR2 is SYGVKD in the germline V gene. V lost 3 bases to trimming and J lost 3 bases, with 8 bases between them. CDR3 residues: CAISEGREETQYF. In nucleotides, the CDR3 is TGTGCCATCAGTGAAGGGCGAGAAGAGACCCAGTACTTC.

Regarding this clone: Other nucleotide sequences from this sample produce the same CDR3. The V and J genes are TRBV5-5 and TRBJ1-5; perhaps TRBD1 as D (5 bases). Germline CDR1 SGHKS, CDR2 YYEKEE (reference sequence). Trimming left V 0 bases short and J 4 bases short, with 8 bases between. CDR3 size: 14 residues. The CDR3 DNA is TGTGCCAGCAGCTTGGTGGGGGGAAATCAGCCCCAGCATTTT. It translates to CASSLVGGNQPQHF.

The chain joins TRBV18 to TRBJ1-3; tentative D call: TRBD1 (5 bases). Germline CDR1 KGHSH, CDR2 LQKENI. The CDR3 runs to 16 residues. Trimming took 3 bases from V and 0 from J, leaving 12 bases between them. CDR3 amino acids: CASSPVRASSGNTIYF. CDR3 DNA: TGTGCCAGCTCACCTGTCAGGGCGAGCTCTGGAAACACCATATATTTT.

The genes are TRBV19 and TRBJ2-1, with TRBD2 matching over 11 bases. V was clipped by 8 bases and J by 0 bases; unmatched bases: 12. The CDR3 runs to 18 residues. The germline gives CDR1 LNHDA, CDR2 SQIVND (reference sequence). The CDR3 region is CASSARLAGQSSYNEQFF. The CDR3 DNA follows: TGTGCCAGTTCCGCCCGACTAGCGGGGCAGAGCTCCTACAATGAGCAGTTCTTC. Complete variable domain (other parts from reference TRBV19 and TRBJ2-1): DGGITQSPKYLFRKEGQNVTLSCEQNLNHDAMYWYRQDPGQGLRLIYYSQIVNDFQKGDIAEGYSVSREKKESFPLTVTSAQKNPTAFYLCASSARLAGQSSYNEQFFGPGTRLTVL.

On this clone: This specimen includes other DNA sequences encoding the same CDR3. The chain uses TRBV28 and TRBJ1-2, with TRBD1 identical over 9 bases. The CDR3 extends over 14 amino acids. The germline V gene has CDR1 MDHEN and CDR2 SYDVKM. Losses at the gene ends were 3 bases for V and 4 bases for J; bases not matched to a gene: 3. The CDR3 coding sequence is TGTGCCAGCAGTTTTAGGGACAGGGCCTATGGCTACACCTTC. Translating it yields CASSFRDRAYGYTF.

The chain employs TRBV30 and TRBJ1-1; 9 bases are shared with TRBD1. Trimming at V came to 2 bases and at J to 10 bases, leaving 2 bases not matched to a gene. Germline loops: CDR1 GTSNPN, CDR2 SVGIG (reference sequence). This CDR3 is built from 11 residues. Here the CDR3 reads CAWSRDRVAFF. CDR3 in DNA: TGTGCCTGGAGTCGGGACAGGGTAGCTTTCTTT. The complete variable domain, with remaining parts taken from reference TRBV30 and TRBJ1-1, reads SQTIHQWPATLVQPVGSPLSLECTVEGTSNPNLYWYRQAAGRGLQLLFYSVGIGQISSEVPQNLSASRPQDRQFILSSKKLLLSDSGFYLCAWSRDRVAFFGQGTRLTVV.

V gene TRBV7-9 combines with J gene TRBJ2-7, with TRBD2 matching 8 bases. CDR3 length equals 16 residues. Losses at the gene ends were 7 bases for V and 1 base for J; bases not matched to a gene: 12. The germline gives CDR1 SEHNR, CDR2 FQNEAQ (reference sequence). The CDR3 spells CASTPGRGAGSYEQYF. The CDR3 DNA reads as TGTGCCAGCACCCCCGGGCGGGGGGCGGGGTCCTACGAGCAGTACTTC.

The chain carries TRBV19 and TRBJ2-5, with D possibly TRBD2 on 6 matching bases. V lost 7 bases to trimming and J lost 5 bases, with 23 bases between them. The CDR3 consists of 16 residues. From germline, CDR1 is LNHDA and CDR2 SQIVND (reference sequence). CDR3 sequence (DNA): TGTGCCAGTACCCCTAGTGCGGGAAAGGTGTCGGAGACCCAGTACTTC. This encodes CASTPSAGKVSETQYF.